This T cell receptor beta chain derives from a study of cytomegalovirus exposure and HLA in healthy donors. The donors were healthy bone marrow donors. For this clone: Its antigen is as yet unknown.

Researchers ran the PCR with 60 Vbeta and 13 Jbeta primers. The assay was immunoSEQ multiplex PCR, and TCRdb's table has in-frame clones only and misses some. The sample lists around 190,000 clones; around 77% were seen once. J was trimmed by 5 bases and V by 1 base; bases with no gene match: 6. The CDR3 runs to 16 residues. Germline loops: CDR1 SGHAT, CDR2 FQNNGV. Notes on the study in general: It was confirmed in vitro that a few of the CMV-associated chains were specific for CMV antigens.

The source material was PBMCs. V is TRBV11-2 and J is TRBJ2-2; TRBD2 matches at 8 bases. The receptor was derived from a man aged 55 to 70 in good health and CMV-seronegative. The CDR3 sequence is CASSLVAGGGTGELFF. DNA of the CDR3: TGTGCCAGCAGCTTAGTGGCGGGGGGAGGTACCGGGGAGCTGTTTTTT.